Here is one TCR beta chain with its context. The antigen it recognizes is unknown. No base quality values were provided; no much bigger clone lies one nucleotide off. This entry comes from a study of T cells in Graves' hyperthyroidism and ophthalmopathy (dated by TCRdb to the late 2010s). Regarding the study in general: Peripheral blood samples were taken at initial diagnosis, before any treatment was given. TCR V-J signatures able to tell the groups apart were searched for in a discovery cohort of some 97 patients, of whom 43 had Graves' ophthalmopathy and about 55 had stable Graves' hyperthyroidism. Prospective prediction of ophthalmopathy was tested in an independent validation cohort of 18 to 20 hyperthyroidism patients and 17 patients who later progressed to ophthalmopathy. The 75 to 100 discovery patients were randomly split 7:3 into training and test sets. In addition, the study compared T-cell repertoires in thyroid tissue and in blood from roughly 6 Graves' hyperthyroidism patients. Once sampling was done, hyperthyroidism patients were given methimazole at a starting dose of 30 mg daily, whereas ophthalmopathy patients were given high-dose intravenous methylprednisolone. The paper describes TCR Vbeta CDR3 sequencing of about 140 peripheral blood samples, made up of fewer than 50 ophthalmopathy patients, approximately 76 hyperthyroidism patients and about 17 progressor patients. Beyond this particular receptor, the publication reports: Blood samples also contained most of the expanded thyroid clonotypes (frequency above 0.001), which suggests that blood repertoires may reflect thyroid immune responses. No statistical method was used to fix the sample size in advance, and group allocation was not hidden from the investigators. In validation, the model predicted progression to ophthalmopathy a median of roughly 6.2 months before onset, with about 67% sensitivity and roughly 77% specificity. Ophthalmopathy was separated from stable hyperthyroidism by a 13 V-J signature model, with approximately 89% sensitivity and about 81% specificity obtained in cross-validation and 80%/75% obtained in testing.

The TCR beta CDR3 regions were amplified from RNA transcripts. For the first round of RT-PCR on the TCR CDR3, the HTBI primer set was used together with the Qiagen OneStep RT-PCR kit. The libraries were constructed in a second round of multiplex PCR and then size-selected and purified. Paired-end sequencing of the libraries was performed with 100 bp reads on an Illumina HiSeq2000. The original methods were these. SOAPnuke was used to process the raw data, removing reads that contained adapters or uncalled bases, had a mean Phred below 15, or lacked an exact match to the constant primer or identifier. COPE v1.2.5 was used to merge high-quality paired reads, and clonotypes were defined as unique nucleotide sequences. MiTCR v1.1 was used to align the clonotypes against IMGT TRBV, TRBD and TRBJ reference segments. Analysis was restricted to V-J combinations with a frequency above 0.0001, which covered roughly 99% of repertoires. A TCS score was defined as the ratio of F50 (clonal expansion) to E x V (chaos), with BLOSUM62-based TCRdist applied between CDR3 peptides within each V-J. Welch's t-statistics and random forest reduced roughly 500 V-J features to 13, which were used in a naive Bayes classifier (R e1071). Starting from the raw public reads, TCRdb applied fastp trimming at Q25, assembled clones with MiXCR and retained in-frame beta chains. Records with the same CDR3 protein are collapsed into one entry carrying the most frequent genes and DNA. TCRdb's processing, not the authors' own work, is the source of the V and J calls. The sample includes over 550,000 distinct CDR3 sequences, with approximately 16% observed a single time. The biggest ten clones account for under 20% of the sample.

Graves' hyperthyroidism was defined as stable when no progression to ophthalmopathy occurred over 18 months of follow-up. Hyperthyroidism patients were newly diagnosed, with disease duration under 2 months, and aged 18 to 65 years. Any patient with an uncontrolled infection, another autoimmune disease, pregnancy or lactation was excluded. Diagnoses relied on clinical symptoms, serum thyroxine and TRAb, thyroid ultrasound and orbital computed tomography. PBMCs were isolated from about 9.2 ml of fresh peripheral blood by Ficoll-Paque density gradient centrifugation. Total RNA was extracted using Trizol reagent, and RNA quality was assessed on an Agilent 2100 Bioanalyzer. The CDR3, cysteine through phenylalanine, is 19 amino acids long. Only the CDR3 portion is preserved as DNA: 57 bases, with reading frame beginning at the first base. V gives up 2 bases and J gives up 0 bases, and the segment between their germline ends measures 20 bases. Taken from the germline V gene, the CDR1 and CDR2 loops are MDHEN and SYDVKM.

The sequence was collected from a woman aged 18-29 years with Graves' hyperthyroidism. The receptor chain draws on TRBV28 and TRBJ2-4, with the D call perhaps TRBD1 or TRBD2, as 5 bases match in each case. The sample consisted of blood. The DNA sequence follows: TGTGCCAGCAGTTTAGAAGGGACGGCCTACCGGTTAGCCAAAAACATTCAGTACTTC. This gives the protein CASSLEGTAYRLAKNIQYF.